These 27 T cell receptor beta chains originate from one sample sequenced in a study of cytomegalovirus exposure and HLA in healthy donors. PCR involved 60 Vbeta and 13 Jbeta primers. The assay was immunoSEQ multiplex PCR, and TCRdb's table has in-frame clones only and misses some. The table has about 200,000 clones, around 80% seen once. Sequencing input: PBMCs. Every receptor here comes from a man in his forties in good health and CMV-seropositive.

This clone has a single count. This sequence joins TRBV9 and TRBJ2-5; tentative D call: TRBD2 (6 bases). Germline V lookup: CDR1 SGDLS, CDR2 YYNGEE. V lost 0 bases to trimming and J lost 2 bases, with 11 bases between them. The CDR3 runs 15 residues. CDR3 in amino acids: CASSVVVSGQETQYF. For the CDR3, the DNA is TGTGCCAGCAGCGTAGTGGTTAGCGGACAAGAGACCCAGTACTTC. The variable domain in full, with the rest retrieved from reference TRBV9 and TRBJ2-5, is DSGVTQTPKHLITATGQRVTLRCSPRSGDLSVYWYQQSLDQGLQFLIQYYNGEERAKGNILERFSAQQFPDLHSELNLSSLELGDSALYFCASSVVVSGQETQYFGPGTRLLVL.

This clone was recorded once. The chain combines TRBV28 with TRBJ1-1; 7 bases line up with TRBD1. This CDR3 comprises 13 residues. The germline CDR1 and CDR2 sequences are MDHEN and SYDVKM. V shed 2 bases, J shed 7 bases, and the junction held 4 bases outside the gene matches. The CDR3 protein is CASSLDRVDEAFF. Written as DNA, the CDR3 is TGTGCCAGCAGTTTAGACAGGGTAGATGAAGCTTTCTTT. Variable domain in full (rest from reference TRBV28 and TRBJ1-1): DVKVTQSSRYLVKRTGEKVFLECVQDMDHENMFWYRQDPGLGLRLIYFSYDVKMKEKGDIPEGYSVSREKKERFSLILESASTNQTSMYLCASSLDRVDEAFFGQGTRLTVV.

This chain joins TRBV19 and TRBJ2-5, with TRBD2 identical over 9 bases. The CDR3 contains 16 residues. V gave up 5 bases and J gave up 1 base; unmatched junction bases: 8. Germline V gives CDR1 LNHDA, CDR2 SQIVND (reference sequence). CDR3 region: CASSGRLAGFQETQYF. For the CDR3, the DNA is TGTGCCAGTAGTGGTCGGCTAGCGGGATTCCAAGAGACCCAGTACTTC.

The chain is built from TRBV4-3 and TRBJ1-2; TRBD1 aligns across 10 bases. V lost 2 bases, J lost 8 bases, and 11 bases stayed unmatched. This CDR3 comprises 16 residues. Germline V gene data show CDR1 as LGHNA and CDR2 as YSLEER. CDR3 loop: CASSQPGGQGDSGYTF. The CDR3 DNA follows: TGCGCCAGCAGCCAACCCGGAGGACAGGGGGATAGCGGCTACACCTTC.

This sequence joins TRBV27 and TRBJ1-1; D remains ambiguous. V was pared by 4 bases and J by 7 bases, with 19 bases between. The CDR3 runs 15 residues. Germline V gene data show CDR1 as MNHEY and CDR2 as SMNVEV (reference sequence). The CDR3 reads CASSYSVERGGEAFF. CDR3 bases: TGTGCCAGCAGTTACTCGGTCGAGAGAGGTGGTGAAGCTTTCTTT.

The rearrangement uses TRBV7-3 and TRBJ2-2, with D tentatively TRBD2 (6 bases). Trimming cost V 0 bases and J 6 bases, with 8 bases left between them. The germline gives CDR1 SGHTA, CDR2 FQGTGA. CDR3 length: 14 residues. The chain's CDR3 is CASSLTGGSGELFF. The CDR3 nucleotides read TGTGCCAGCAGCTTAACGGGGGGTTCCGGGGAGCTGTTTTTT.

This chain connects TRBV2 to TRBJ1-5; TRBD1 might be the D (6 bases). The CDR3 is made up of 14 amino acids. Germline assignment: CDR1 SNHLY and CDR2 FYNNEI. V was clipped by 5 bases and J by 5 bases, with 13 bases between them. The CDR3 reads CASSNIQGDQPQHF. The CDR3 DNA follows: TGTGCCAGCAGTAATATACAGGGAGATCAGCCCCAGCATTTT. The whole variable domain, remainder taken from reference TRBV2 and TRBJ1-5, is EPEVTQTPSHQVTQMGQEVILRCVPISNHLYFYWYRQILGQKVEFLVSFYNNEISEKSEIFDDQFSVERPDGSNFTLKIRSTKLEDSAMYFCASSNIQGDQPQHFGDGTRLSIL.

V usage is TRBV5-1 and J usage is TRBJ1-1; 12 positions agree with TRBD1. The junction had 8 bases not matched to a gene; V was cut back by 3 bases and J by 5 bases. Germline loops: CDR1 SGHRS, CDR2 YFSETQ. CDR3 length equals 16 residues. The CDR3 loop is CASSSGTGGMRTEAFF. CDR3 in DNA: TGCGCCAGCAGCTCCGGGACAGGGGGCATGAGGACTGAAGCTTTCTTT.

V gene TRBV6-4 combines with J gene TRBJ1-2, with unresolved D. Trimming removed 2 bases from V and 4 bases from J, with 11 bases in between. The CDR3 covers 14 residues. Germline lookup yields CDR1 MRHNA and CDR2 SNTAGT. CDR3 loop: CASSDVGGFYGYTF. The CDR3 bases are TGTGCCAGCAGTGACGTTGGAGGGTTCTATGGCTACACCTTC.

The chain employs TRBV10-1 and TRBJ1-1; 7 bases align to TRBD1. Unmatched junction bases numbered 8, after V lost 2 bases and J lost 8 bases. The CDR3 is made up of 14 amino acids. Germline values: CDR1 WNHNN, CDR2 SYGVQD (reference sequence). The CDR3 loop reads CASSERTGVLEAFF. The CDR3, as DNA: TGCGCCAGCAGTGAGAGGACAGGCGTCCTCGAAGCTTTCTTT.

This chain uses TRBV25-1 with TRBJ1-2; possibly TRBD1 for D (6 bases). CDR1 and CDR2 (germline): MGHDK, SYGVNS. V was cut by 2 bases and J by 8 bases, with 18 bases left in between. The CDR3 consists of 15 residues. The CDR3 here is CASSEGRQAGWGYTF. The CDR3 DNA is TGTGCCAGCAGTGAAGGTCGACAGGCTGGGTGGGGCTACACCTTC.

This chain joins TRBV7-2 and TRBJ2-5; unclear D gene. V shed 1 base and J shed 3 bases, with 6 bases lying between them. The germline CDR1 and CDR2 sequences are SGHTA and FQGNSA. There are 13 residues in the CDR3. CDR3: CASSLVYKETQYF. CDR3 nucleotide sequence: TGTGCCAGCAGCTTAGTTTACAAAGAGACCCAGTACTTC.

This chain uses TRBV9 with TRBJ2-3; 8 bases match TRBD2. Germline values: CDR1 SGDLS, CDR2 YYNGEE. There are 16 residues in the CDR3. V lost 0 bases, J lost 2 bases, and 5 bases stayed unmatched. CDR3 residues: CASSVAGAGVTDTQYF. In DNA, the CDR3 is TGTGCCAGCAGCGTAGCGGGAGCGGGAGTCACAGATACGCAGTATTTT.

The chain combines TRBV7-2 with TRBJ2-3; 9 bases map to TRBD2. The V gene's germline CDR1 is SGHTA and CDR2 FQGNSA. The V gene end was trimmed by 4 bases and the J gene end by 4 bases; junction bases not matched to a gene: 9. CDR3 length: 16 residues. CDR3 residues: CASSSREGRDADTQYF. The CDR3 DNA reads as TGTGCCAGCAGCTCGCGGGAGGGCCGGGATGCAGATACGCAGTATTTT.

The chain has TRBV4-3 and TRBJ2-1, with 10 bases lining up with TRBD2. V trimming: 0 bases; J trimming: 3 bases; junction bases outside the gene matches: 2. Germline V gives CDR1 LGHNA, CDR2 YSLEER. The CDR3 extends over 16 amino acids. CDR3 amino acids: CASSQEPSGGYNEQFF. The DNA of the CDR3 is TGCGCCAGCAGCCAAGAACCTAGCGGGGGCTACAATGAGCAGTTCTTC.

This chain joins TRBV4-3 and TRBJ2-1; 10 bases map to TRBD2. This CDR3 has 15 residues. Looked up from germline, CDR1 is LGHNA and CDR2 is YSLEER. Trimming removed 2 bases from V and 10 bases from J; junction bases left unmatched: 8. The CDR3 nucleotides are TGCGCCAGCAGCCAAAATCTAGCGGGAGTCAGGGAGCAGTTCTTC. It encodes CASSQNLAGVREQFF.

The chain employs TRBV5-6 and TRBJ2-2, with TRBD2 as a possible D gene (7 bases). This CDR3 spans 17 amino acids. CDR1 SGHDT and CDR2 YYEEEE come from the germline V gene. Trimming cost V 1 base and J 4 bases, with 17 bases left between them. CDR3 bases: TGTGCCAGCAGCTTGTTAATGGGCGGGGGCGGCACCGGGGAGCTGTTTTTT. Protein sequence: CASSLLMGGGGTGELFF.

J is TRBJ1-2 and V is TRBV7-8, with D possibly being TRBD1 (6 bases). Germline V gene lookup returns CDR1 SGHVS and CDR2 FQNEAQ. The CDR3 runs 13 residues. Trimming took off 1 base at V and 7 bases at J, with 10 bases between the two ends. The CDR3 reads CASSLDRVRGYTF. CDR3 DNA: TGTGCCAGCAGCTTAGACAGGGTTCGTGGCTACACCTTC.

The rearrangement uses TRBV12-2 and TRBJ1-5; the table's D call TRBD1 went unverified against the DNA. TRBV12-2 is a pseudogene segment. CDR3 length: 19 residues. This CDR3 is CASRPIGDRGHLSNQPQHF. As DNA, the CDR3 is TGTGCAAGTCGCCCCATTGGGGACAGGGGGCACCTCAGCAATCAGCCCCAGCATTTT.

The V gene is TRBV7-3, the J gene TRBJ2-7; D not resolved. Trimming cost V 5 bases and J 0 bases, with 11 bases left between them. CDR3 length equals 14 residues. The V gene's germline CDR1 is SGHTA and CDR2 FQGTGA. CDR3 sequence (DNA): TGTGCCAGCAGCCCCGACCGCGGCTCCTACGAGCAGTACTTC. This encodes CASSPDRGSYEQYF.

The chain joins TRBV7-2 to TRBJ2-5; D is unresolved. The end of the DNA fits TRBJ2-7 better, so the J call may be wrong. CDR1 SGHTA and CDR2 FQGNSA come from the germline V gene. The CDR3 is 12 residues long. The CDR3 is CASSLDFYEQYF. As DNA, the CDR3 is TGTGCCAGCAGCTTAGACTTCTACGAGCAGTACTTC.

This chain joins TRBV15 and TRBJ2-7; TRBD2 agrees at 8 bases. The CDR3 is 13 residues long. With 1 base clipped from V and 6 bases from J, the junction kept 2 bases outside the gene matches. The germline gives CDR1 LNHNV, CDR2 YYDKDF (reference sequence). CDR3 amino acids: CATSRGGGSEQYF. CDR3 nucleotides: TGTGCCACCAGCAGAGGCGGGGGGAGCGAGCAGTACTTC.

Comments on this clone: At the DNA level, this CDR3 is encoded by other sequences in the same sample as well. The chain uses TRBV5-4 and TRBJ2-7; 9 bases match TRBD2. The CDR3 consists of 15 residues. Germline V gene lookup returns CDR1 SGHNT and CDR2 YYREEE (reference sequence). V shed 0 bases, J shed 1 base, and the junction held 2 bases outside the gene matches. CDR3 amino acids: CASSLGLAGSYEQYF. The CDR3 DNA reads TGTGCCAGCAGCTTGGGGCTAGCGGGATCCTACGAGCAGTACTTC.

The chain couples TRBV6-5 to TRBJ1-2; D gene ambiguous. V was shortened by 8 bases and J by 0 bases, with 16 bases between the two germline ends. CDR1 is MNHEY, CDR2 SVGAGI, per germline. The CDR3 is 15 residues long. CDR3 DNA: TGTGCCAGCCGGTGGTGGGTGGAGACTAACTATGGCTACACCTTC. Translated, it gives CASRWWVETNYGYTF.

The chain recombines TRBV6-1 with TRBJ2-7; the D gene is possibly TRBD1 (5 bases). The CDR3 runs to 14 residues. The V gene's germline CDR1 is MNHNS and CDR2 SASEGT. V shed 7 bases and J shed 1 base, with 14 bases lying between them. CDR3 protein: CASNYAGKSYEQYF. The CDR3 DNA sequence: TGTGCCAGCAACTATGCAGGGAAGTCCTACGAGCAGTACTTC.

The chain carries TRBV5-6 and TRBJ1-4; no definite D call. V shed 4 bases and J shed 7 bases, with 8 bases lying between them. Per germline, CDR1 SGHDT and CDR2 YYEEEE. CDR3 size: 12 residues. The CDR3 loop is CASSLRLEKLFF. In nucleotides, the CDR3 is TGTGCCAGCAGCCTCCGACTTGAAAAACTGTTTTTT. The full variable domain, with the rest looked up from reference TRBV5-6 and TRBJ1-4, is DAGVTQSPTHLIKTRGQQVTLRCSPKSGHDTVSWYQQALGQGPQFIFQYYEEEERQRGNFPDRFSGHQFPNYSSELNVNALLLGDSALYLCASSLRLEKLFFGSGTQLSVL.

The chain has TRBV7-9 and TRBJ1-5; 7 nucleotides agree with TRBD1. Trimming removed 5 bases from V and 5 bases from J; junction bases left unmatched: 6. CDR1 and CDR2 (germline): SEHNR, FQNEAQ (reference sequence). The CDR3 length is 14 residues. The CDR3 coding sequence is TGTGCCAGCAGCAGGGACAGCCAAGATCAGCCCCAGCATTTT. Protein sequence: CASSRDSQDQPQHF.